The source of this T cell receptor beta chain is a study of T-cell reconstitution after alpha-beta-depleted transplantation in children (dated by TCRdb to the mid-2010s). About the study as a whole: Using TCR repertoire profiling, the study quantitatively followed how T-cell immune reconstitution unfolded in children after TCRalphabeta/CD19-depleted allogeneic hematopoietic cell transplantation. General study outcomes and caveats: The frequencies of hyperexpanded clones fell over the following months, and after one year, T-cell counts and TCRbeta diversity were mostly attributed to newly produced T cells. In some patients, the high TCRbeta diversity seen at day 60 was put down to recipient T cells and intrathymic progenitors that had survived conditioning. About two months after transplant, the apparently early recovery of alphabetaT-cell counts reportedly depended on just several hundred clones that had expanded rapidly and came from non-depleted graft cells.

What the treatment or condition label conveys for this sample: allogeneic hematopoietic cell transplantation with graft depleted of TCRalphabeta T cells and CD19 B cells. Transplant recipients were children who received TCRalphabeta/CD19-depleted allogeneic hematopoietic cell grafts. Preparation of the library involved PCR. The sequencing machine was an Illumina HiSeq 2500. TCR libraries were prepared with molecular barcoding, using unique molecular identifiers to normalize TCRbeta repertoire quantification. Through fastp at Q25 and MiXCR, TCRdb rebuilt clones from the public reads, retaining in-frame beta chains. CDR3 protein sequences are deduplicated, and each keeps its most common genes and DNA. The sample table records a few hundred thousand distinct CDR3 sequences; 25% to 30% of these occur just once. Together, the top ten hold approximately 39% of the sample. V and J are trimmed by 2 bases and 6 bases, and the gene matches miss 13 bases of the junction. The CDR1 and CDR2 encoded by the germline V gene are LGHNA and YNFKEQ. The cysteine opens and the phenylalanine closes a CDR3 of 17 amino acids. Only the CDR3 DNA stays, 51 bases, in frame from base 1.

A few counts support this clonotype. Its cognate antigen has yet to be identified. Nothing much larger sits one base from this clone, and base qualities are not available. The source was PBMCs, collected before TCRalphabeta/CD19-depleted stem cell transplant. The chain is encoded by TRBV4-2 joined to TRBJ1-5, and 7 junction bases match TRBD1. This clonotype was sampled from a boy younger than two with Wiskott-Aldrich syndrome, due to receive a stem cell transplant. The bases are TGTGCCAGCAGCCAATGGGGGGTGGACAGGTTTGGTCAGCCCCAGCATTTT. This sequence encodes CASSQWGVDRFGQPQHF.